This TCR beta chain appears in the sequencing data of a study of blood T cell repertoires in COVID-19. At the level of the study: Specimens from acute and convalescent COVID-19 originated in the United States, Italy and Spain.

Methods used by the authors: Amplifying reference gene primers gave estimates of nucleated cell counts. TCRdb's table, derived via immunoSEQ multiplex PCR, lists solely in-frame clones and lacks some. D and trimming were read from the DNA, whereas the V and J calls and clone size are those reported in that table. Among 270,000 or so clones listed, approximately 91% were seen once. Participants were placed into cohorts based on the clinical history they reported. CDR1 SEHNR and CDR2 FQNEAQ come from the germline V gene (reference sequence). V was shortened by 1 base and J by 0 bases, with 15 bases between the two germline ends. The CDR3 totals 17 residues.

This chain connects TRBV7-9 to TRBJ1-1; D may be TRBD1 (5 bases). What was sequenced was PBMCs or T cells enriched from blood (not recorded which). The clonotype was recovered from a woman in her forties with acute COVID-19. This CDR3 is CASSLGGRAPMNTEAFF. CDR3 sequence (DNA): TGTGCCAGCAGCTTAGGGGGCAGGGCGCCCATGAACACTGAAGCTTTCTTT.